This TCR beta chain was recovered during a study of blood T cells in healthy people across ages. For the second PCR, which ran for about 7 to 11 cycles, a sample-barcoded 5' primer and a J-beta primer mix were used. TCRdb itself ran the 5' RACE reads through MiXCR, one entry per CDR3 protein. This table has about 840,000 distinct CDR3 sequences, 25% to 30% appearing once. The CDR3 is 18 residues long. Germline V lookup: CDR1 SGHRS, CDR2 YFSETQ. V was pared by 2 bases and J by 5 bases, with 17 bases of the junction left unmatched. This sample also belongs to another study, concerning T cells of mothers and their children.

This receptor was taken from a woman between 40 and 50 years old in good health. This chain joins TRBV5-1 and TRBJ2-7, with 9 bases that match TRBD1. The specimen was blood. Here the CDR3 DNA reads TGCGCCAGCAGCTTATCGGGACAGGGAAGGGACTGGTTACACGAGCAGTACTTC. Translated, it gives CASSLSGQGRDWLHEQYF.